The 14 T cell receptor beta chains given below trace back to one sample, sequenced in a study of T cell clonality in common variable immunodeficiency. Study-level results: Fewer deletions and N-nucleotide insertions were reportedly seen in common variable immunodeficiency TCR beta sequences.

The table came from immunoSEQ multiplex PCR; TCRdb's copy has only in-frame clones and leaves some out. Recorded here are just over 20,000 clones, with no singletons, and the ten leading clones hold around 2.4%. These TCRs' antigens remain unknown. Sequencing used peripheral blood mononuclear cells. The receptors were sampled from a human donor with common variable immunodeficiency.

This clone was observed many times. The read ends 3 residues early relative to the CDR3; the germline J gene fills the gap. The chain is built from TRBV5-4 and TRBJ2-7, with a possible D match to TRBD1 (6 bases). Germline-derived CDR1 and CDR2 are SGHNT and YYREEE (reference sequence). CDR3 size: 13 residues. V was cut by 2 bases and J by 6 bases, with 12 bases left in between. The CDR3 sequence is CASSFDGGGEQYF. The part of the CDR3 DNA that was read is TGTGCCAGCAGCTTTGATGGGGGCGGCGAG.

This clone was counted at least ten times. The CDR3 end falls 3 residues outside the read, so it is completed with the germline J gene. This chain uses TRBV30 with TRBJ1-6; 7 positions agree with TRBD1. The trim removed 4 bases at V and 8 bases at J, leaving 8 bases unmatched. Per germline, CDR1 GTSNPN and CDR2 SVGIG (reference sequence). The CDR3 has 14 amino acids. The part of the CDR3 DNA that was read is TGTGCCTGGATGGAACAGGGGAATGATTCACCC. Translating it yields CAWMEQGNDSP. The entire CDR3 protein reads CAWMEQGNDSPLHF.

This clone has ten or more counts. The CDR3 end falls 3 residues outside the read, so it is completed with the germline J gene. The V gene is TRBV6-1, the J gene TRBJ1-1; unclear D gene. V was shortened by 2 bases and J by 7 bases, with 11 bases between the two germline ends. There are 13 residues in the CDR3. The germline V gene has CDR1 MNHNS and CDR2 SASEGT. The CDR3: CASSESRLVEAFF. CDR3 DNA (partial): TGTGCCAGCAGTGAATCCAGGTTAGTTGAA.

This clone was seen at least ten times. The read falls 3 residues short of the CDR3 end, and the missing part is taken from the germline J gene. This rearrangement joins TRBV5-1 to TRBJ2-5, with 9 positions matching TRBD1. From germline, CDR1 is SGHRS and CDR2 YFSETQ. This CDR3 has 17 residues. J lost 6 bases, V lost 0 bases, and 12 bases had no gene match. The covered CDR3 bases are TGCGCCAGCAGCTTGGAAAGGGGGGGACAGGGTGGAAAGACC. Its translation: CASSLERGGQGGKT. The whole CDR3 protein is CASSLERGGQGGKTQYF.

Concerning this clone: Coverage ceases 3 residues before the CDR3 finishes, and the germline J gene fills in the end. The chain links TRBV7-6 to TRBJ1-4, with D perhaps TRBD1 (5 bases). Trimming removed 5 bases at V and 2 bases at J, with 9 bases between. Germline-derived CDR1 and CDR2 are SGHVS and FNYEAQ. The CDR3 loop spans 14 amino acids. CDR3 DNA (partial): TGTGCCAGCAGCCATCGGGGGACTAATGAAAAA. As protein: CASSHRGTNEK. The complete CDR3 sequence is CASSHRGTNEKLFF.

This clone is medium-sized. Read coverage stops 3 residues before the CDR3 terminus; the germline J gene supplies the remainder. The chain couples TRBV15 to TRBJ1-5, with D possibly matching TRBD1 (5 bases). The CDR3 has 18 residues. The V and J ends lost 2 bases and 1 base respectively, with 18 bases between them. Germline CDR1 is LNHNV and CDR2 is YYDKDF (reference sequence). The CDR3 DNA, read in part, is TGTGCCACCAGCAGATCCTTGAGGGGACTCCAGAGCAATCAGCCC. This translates into CATSRSLRGLQSNQP. The CDR3 in its entirety is CATSRSLRGLQSNQPQHF.

The sample holds many counts of this clone. The read ends 3 residues shy of where the CDR3 ends; the end is completed using the germline J gene. The V gene is TRBV4-1, the J gene TRBJ2-7; 7 nucleotides line up with TRBD1. This CDR3 has 18 amino acids. V gave up 0 bases and J gave up 1 base; unmatched junction bases: 12. Germline V gene lookup returns CDR1 MGHRA and CDR2 YSYEKL. The CDR3 region is CASSQDFGTVRYSYEQYF. The sequenced CDR3 bases are TGCGCCAGCAGCCAAGATTTCGGGACAGTAAGGTATTCCTACGAG.

This clone was seen repeatedly, ten times or more. The sequenced fragment ends 3 residues before the CDR3 boundary, so the rest is inferred from the germline J gene. The V call is TRBV30, the J call TRBJ2-4, with TRBD1 as a possible D gene (6 bases). With 2 bases removed from V and 0 bases from J, the gap between germline ends came to 14 bases. The germline V gene encodes CDR1 GTSNPN and CDR2 SVGIG (reference sequence). The CDR3 has 16 residues. CDR3 bases read: TGTGCCTGGAGTTCAACCGGGACACTAGCCAAAAACATT. It translates to CAWSSTGTLAKNI. The complete CDR3 reads CAWSSTGTLAKNIQYF.

In this sample, this clone turned up many times. The observed sequence ends 3 residues before the CDR3 terminus, with the missing tail filled in from the germline J gene. This chain connects TRBV2 to TRBJ2-7; TRBD1 or TRBD2 may be the D gene (5 bases each). Germline CDR1 SNHLY, CDR2 FYNNEI. This CDR3 is 12 amino acids long. The ends were cut back, 8 bases at V and 5 bases at J, with 13 bases in the middle. CDR3 DNA, as far as it was read: TGTGCCAGCCGCAGGGAGTCCCACGAG. Amino acids: CASRRESHE. The whole CDR3 region reads CASRRESHEQYF.

This clone was seen repeatedly, ten times or more. The read ends 3 residues early relative to the CDR3; the germline J gene fills the gap. The chain uses TRBV20-1 and TRBJ1-3; 7 nucleotides agree with TRBD1. V lost 3 bases to trimming and J lost 1 base; unmatched junction nucleotides: 6. This CDR3 is 15 amino acids long. Germline CDR1 is DFQATT and CDR2 is SNEGSKA (reference sequence). The DNA read from the CDR3 is TGCAGTGCTAGGGCTCCGGGACAGTCTGGAAACACC. Residues: CSARAPGQSGNT. The CDR3, in full, reads CSARAPGQSGNTIYF.

Worth noting for this clone: Read data end 3 residues before the CDR3 end; the end is taken from the germline J gene. The chain links TRBV10-3 to TRBJ2-7; 9 bases are a match to TRBD1. The CDR3 length is 16 residues. Germline V gives CDR1 ENHRY, CDR2 SYGVKD. Trimming removed 3 bases from V and 5 bases from J; junction bases left unmatched: 11. The CDR3 sequence: CAISDPRQGGRNEQYF. The CDR3 DNA, read in part, is TGTGCCATCAGTGACCCCAGACAGGGGGGAAGGAACGAG.

This clone was counted many times. From the germline J gene comes the end of the CDR3, since the read stops 3 residues before it. The V call is TRBV9, the J call TRBJ1-6; D might be TRBD1 (5 bases). Germline-derived CDR1 and CDR2 are SGDLS and YYNGEE. This CDR3 region has 14 residues. Between the trimmed V and J ends, which lost 0 bases and 8 bases, there was a span of 9 bases. The CDR3 spells CASSVALGDSPLHF. Partial CDR3 DNA: TGTGCCAGCAGCGTAGCTCTAGGGGATTCACCC.

This clone was observed a handful of times. Read sequence stops 3 residues before the CDR3 end, and the germline J gene provides the missing end. The rearrangement links TRBV2 to TRBJ1-5; D ambiguous. The CDR3 consists of 13 residues. Trimming removed 1 base at V and 3 bases at J, with 4 bases between. CDR1 and CDR2 (germline): SNHLY, FYNNEI. CDR3 in amino acids: CASSEGANQPQHF. The sequenced CDR3 bases are TGTGCCAGCAGTGAAGGGGCCAATCAGCCC.

This clone was seen many times. Read sequence stops 3 residues before the CDR3 end, and the germline J gene provides the missing end. The rearrangement joins TRBV7-3 to TRBJ2-1; 7 positions agree with TRBD2. Looked up from germline, CDR1 is SGHTA and CDR2 is FQGTGA. J gave up 0 bases and V 5 bases, and 4 bases lay outside the gene matches. The CDR3 totals 15 residues. The CDR3 protein is CASSPGGNSYNEQFF. CDR3 DNA (partial): TGTGCCAGCAGCCCCGGGGGGAACTCCTACAATGAG.